These 30 T cell receptor beta chains came from one sample sequenced in a study of control samples from healthy donors and cancer patients. Sequencing used immunoSEQ multiplex PCR; TCRdb keeps in-frame clones, though not all of them. The data contain about 94,000 clones, 90% of them singletons. The sequenced sample consisted of blood. The receptor set was obtained from a woman between 18 and 29 years old in good health.

V is TRBV19 and J is TRBJ2-5, with 7 bases lining up with TRBD2. CDR3 length: 16 amino acids. The J segment lost 1 base and the V segment lost 1 base, leaving 6 bases of the junction unmatched. Germline V lookup: CDR1 LNHDA, CDR2 SQIVND (reference sequence). This CDR3 reads CASSIALAVAQETQYF. CDR3 sequence (DNA): TGTGCCAGTAGTATAGCTCTAGCGGTGGCCCAAGAGACCCAGTACTTC.

CDR3 nucleotides: TGCAGCGACCCCACAGGGAGCTCCTACAATGAGCAGTTCTTC. Its protein is CSDPTGSSYNEQFF. The V gene is TRBV29-1, the J gene TRBJ2-1; possibly TRBD1 for D (6 bases). V lost 7 bases to trimming and J lost 0 bases, with 13 bases between them. Germline loops: CDR1 SQVTM, CDR2 ANQGSEA. The CDR3 sequence is 14 residues long.

The rearrangement joins TRBV11-2 to TRBJ1-3; tentative D call: TRBD1 (6 bases). The CDR3 length is 16 residues. The germline gives CDR1 SGHAT, CDR2 FQNNGV. V was clipped by 5 bases and J by 2 bases, with 16 bases between them. CDR3 residues: CASSQIPGTPGNTIYF. CDR3 bases: TGTGCCAGCAGCCAGATACCGGGGACACCTGGAAACACCATATATTTT.

The rearrangement links TRBV15 to TRBJ1-2; D is ambiguous. The germline V gene has CDR1 LNHNV and CDR2 YYDKDF (reference sequence). The CDR3 extends over 16 amino acids. V was shortened by 0 bases and J by 2 bases, with 13 bases between the two germline ends. The CDR3 protein is CATSRDTEDRNYGYTF. The CDR3 nucleotides read TGTGCCACCAGCAGAGATACCGAAGATCGGAACTATGGCTACACCTTC. The variable domain in full, with the rest retrieved from reference TRBV15 and TRBJ1-2, is DAMVIQNPRYQVTQFGKPVTLSCSQTLNHNVMYWYQQKSSQAPKLLFHYYDKDFNNEADTPDNFQSRRPNTSFCFLDIRSPGLGDTAMYLCATSRDTEDRNYGYTFGSGTRLTVV.

The rearrangement joins TRBV5-1 to TRBJ2-2; tentatively, D is TRBD1 or TRBD2 (5 bases each). Trimming stripped 4 bases from V and 2 bases from J, with 12 bases between. The CDR3 totals 15 residues. Germline-derived CDR1 and CDR2 are SGHRS and YFSETQ. The CDR3 here is CASSPGTSNTGELFF. The CDR3 DNA sequence: TGCGCCAGCAGCCCCGGGACCTCTAACACCGGGGAGCTGTTTTTT.

Points on this clone: This CDR3 is also generated by other DNA sequences in the sample. V gene TRBV7-8 combines with J gene TRBJ2-2; 11 bases are shared with TRBD2. V shed 3 bases and J 1 base; nucleotides not matched to a gene: 7. The CDR3 has 18 residues. Germline values: CDR1 SGHVS, CDR2 FQNEAQ. As DNA, the CDR3 is TGTGCCAGCAGCTTTATGGGTCTAGCGGGGGGGAACACCGGGGAGCTGTTTTTT. Amino acids: CASSFMGLAGGNTGELFF.

This clone counts as medium-sized. The gene calls are TRBV3-1 (or the pseudogene TRBV3-2) and TRBJ2-5; 10 nucleotides match TRBD2. The V and J ends lost 0 bases and 1 base, in that order; junction bases with no gene match: 8. This CDR3 contains 18 residues. Germline V CDR1 and CDR2: LGHDT, YNNKEL (reference sequence). Here the CDR3 reads CASSQDSSGGPSQETQYF. The CDR3 DNA reads as TGTGCCAGCAGCCAAGATTCTAGCGGGGGCCCATCCCAAGAGACCCAGTACTTC.

V is TRBV19 and J is TRBJ1-2; D gene uncertain. V was clipped by 8 bases and J by 3 bases, with 13 bases between them. Germline lookup yields CDR1 LNHDA and CDR2 SQIVND (reference sequence). The CDR3 length is 13 residues. The CDR3 coding sequence is TGTGCCAGTCGGTTGGTGAGTGACTATGGCTACACCTTC. Translating it yields CASRLVSDYGYTF.

The rearrangement uses TRBV5-6 and TRBJ1-1; possibly TRBD1 for D (6 bases). Trimming removed 2 bases from V and 0 bases from J, with 11 bases in between. The CDR3 is 15 residues long. Germline CDR1 SGHDT, CDR2 YYEEEE. CDR3 nucleotides: TGTGCCAGCAGCTTCCAGGGGCTAATGAACACTGAAGCTTTCTTT. Translating gives CASSFQGLMNTEAFF.

The chain combines TRBV6-1 with TRBJ2-7; 7 nucleotides align to TRBD2. V lost 2 bases and J lost 6; bases outside the gene matches: 16. Per the germline V gene, CDR1 is MNHNS and CDR2 is SASEGT. The CDR3 extends over 17 amino acids. The CDR3 DNA reads as TGTGCCAGCAGTGAATTTCACCCCGGGGGAGGGTACACCGAGCAGTACTTC. Amino acid sequence: CASSEFHPGGGYTEQYF.

This clone was seen once. Written as DNA, the CDR3 is TGTGCCAGCAGTGAACGGGGAAGGACTGAAGCTTTCTTT. This codes for CASSERGRTEAFF. The chain recombines TRBV6-1 with TRBJ1-1; D gene uncertain. The CDR3 runs to 13 residues. Deletions cut 2 bases from V and 5 bases from J, with 9 bases between. The germline V gene encodes CDR1 MNHNS and CDR2 SASEGT.

Comments on this clone: The sample carries other DNA sequences with the same CDR3. The chain carries TRBV29-1 and TRBJ1-1; 7 positions match TRBD1. V was pared by 7 bases and J by 1 base, with 3 bases of the junction left unmatched. The CDR3 is made up of 12 amino acids. The germline V gene has CDR1 SQVTM and CDR2 ANQGSEA. The CDR3 DNA sequence: TGCAGCGGCCGACAGGGGAACACTGAAGCTTTCTTT. This codes for CSGRQGNTEAFF.

Written as DNA, the CDR3 is TGTGCCAGCAGCTGGGTCGGGGGAGGAACCGGGGAGCTGTTTTTT. This gives the protein CASSWVGGGTGELFF. This rearrangement joins TRBV7-2 to TRBJ2-2; TRBD2 is a possible D gene (6 bases). The CDR3 has 15 residues. CDR1 and CDR2 (germline): SGHTA, FQGNSA. V lost 4 bases and J 5 bases, leaving 14 bases between the germline ends.

The gene calls are TRBV5-1 and TRBJ2-5, with D possibly matching TRBD1 (6 bases). There are 13 residues in the CDR3. Germline V gives CDR1 SGHRS, CDR2 YFSETQ. The V and J ends lost 4 bases and 2 bases respectively, with 9 bases between them. The CDR3, as DNA: TGCGCCAGCAGCCAACAGGGACAAGAGACCCAGTACTTC. It codes for CASSQQGQETQYF.

The chain joins TRBV10-1 to TRBJ2-2, with 7 bases identical to TRBD2. Trimming removed 6 bases from V and 1 base from J; junction bases left unmatched: 8. This CDR3 spans 16 amino acids. Germline CDR1 is WNHNN and CDR2 is SYGVQD (reference sequence). The CDR3 loop is CASSAWGGWNTGELFF. The CDR3 coding sequence is TGCGCCAGCAGCGCGTGGGGGGGATGGAACACCGGGGAGCTGTTTTTT.

CDR3 region: CAISVTGDGYTF. CDR3 DNA: TGTGCCATCAGTGTAACAGGGGATGGCTACACCTTC. The genes are TRBV10-3 and TRBJ1-2; 7 bases fit TRBD1. V lost 4 bases and J lost 6; bases outside the gene matches: 2. The CDR3 is made up of 12 amino acids. The germline CDR1 and CDR2 sequences are ENHRY and SYGVKD.

The rearrangement links TRBV7-8 to TRBJ1-2; TRBD1 aligns across 10 bases. Germline loops: CDR1 SGHVS, CDR2 FQNEAQ. Losses at the gene ends were 4 bases for V and 3 bases for J; bases not matched to a gene: 5. The length of the CDR3 is 15 residues. CDR3 coding DNA: TGTGCCAGCAGCTGGACAGGGGGGTCGGACTATGGCTACACCTTC. This sequence encodes CASSWTGGSDYGYTF.

This chain uses TRBV6-5 with TRBJ2-7; TRBD1 is a possible D gene (6 bases). The ends were cut back, 6 bases at V and 3 bases at J, with 9 bases in the middle. CDR1 MNHEY and CDR2 SVGAGI come from the germline V gene. The CDR3 is 12 amino acids. Written as DNA, the CDR3 is TGTGCCAGCAGCCGACAGGACTACGAGCAGTACTTC. The encoded protein is CASSRQDYEQYF.

This sequence joins TRBV11-2 and TRBJ2-3; 7 bases align to TRBD1. J lost 2 bases, V lost 3 bases, and 5 bases had no gene match. Germline V gene lookup returns CDR1 SGHAT and CDR2 FQNNGV. This CDR3 has 15 amino acids. Here the CDR3 reads CASSLSDRDTDTQYF. CDR3 bases: TGTGCCAGCAGCTTGAGCGACAGGGACACAGATACGCAGTATTTT.

This rearrangement joins TRBV7-6 to TRBJ2-1, with unresolved D. In germline, CDR1 is SGHVS, CDR2 FNYEAQ. Between the trimmed V and J ends, which lost 1 base and 6 bases, there was a span of 13 bases. CDR3 size: 15 residues. In DNA form, the CDR3 reads TGTGCCAGCAGCTTAGGTGGTGGGGTACGCAATGAGCAGTTCTTC. This translates into CASSLGGGVRNEQFF.

The CDR3 reads CASSYRRRQGNEKLFF. Written as DNA, the CDR3 is TGTGCCAGCAGTTACCGCCGGCGACAGGGGAATGAAAAACTGTTTTTT. J is TRBJ1-4 and V is TRBV6-6, with 8 bases matching TRBD1. Germline CDR1 MNHNY, CDR2 SVGAGI (reference sequence). J was trimmed by 5 bases and V by 2 bases; bases with no gene match: 7. This CDR3 region has 16 residues.

This chain links TRBV9 with TRBJ2-1; 10 bases match TRBD2. Germline lookup yields CDR1 SGDLS and CDR2 YYNGEE. V gave up 4 bases and J gave up 2 bases; unmatched junction bases: 3. The length of the CDR3 is 15 residues. The CDR3: CASSPSGGAYNEQFF. The DNA of the CDR3 is TGTGCCAGCAGCCCAAGCGGGGGGGCCTACAATGAGCAGTTCTTC.

This chain uses TRBV15 with TRBJ2-3; no clear D gene. The germline gives CDR1 LNHNV, CDR2 YYDKDF (reference sequence). Deletions cut 6 bases from V and 0 bases from J, with 10 bases between. The CDR3 runs 14 residues. CDR3: CATRGTASTDTQYF. CDR3 bases: TGTGCCACCAGAGGCACAGCCAGCACAGATACGCAGTATTTT. The whole variable domain, remainder taken from reference TRBV15 and TRBJ2-3, is DAMVIQNPRYQVTQFGKPVTLSCSQTLNHNVMYWYQQKSSQAPKLLFHYYDKDFNNEADTPDNFQSRRPNTSFCFLDIRSPGLGDTAMYLCATRGTASTDTQYFGPGTRLTVL.

The genes are TRBV5-1 and TRBJ2-7, with D perhaps matching TRBD1 or TRBD2 (5 bases each). The CDR3 length is 16 residues. Per germline, CDR1 SGHRS and CDR2 YFSETQ. The germline V and J ends were trimmed by 2 bases and 4 bases, with 19 bases remaining between them. CDR3 nucleotide sequence: TGCGCCAGCAGCTTCCTGAGCGGCAGGGAGCGATACGAGCAGTACTTC. Its translation is CASSFLSGRERYEQYF.

The count of this clone is one. This chain joins TRBV5-8 and TRBJ1-5, with D perhaps matching TRBD1 (6 bases). With 7 bases removed from V and 2 bases from J, the gap between germline ends came to 16 bases. The CDR3 spans 15 residues. Germline V gene sequence: CDR1 SGHTS, CDR2 YDEGEE. As DNA, the CDR3 is TGTGCCAGCTTCCACAGGGTAATGGGCAATCAGCCCCAGCATTTT. Translating it yields CASFHRVMGNQPQHF.

To note about this clone: Additional DNA sequences in this sample encode the identical CDR3. V and J are TRBV6-5 and TRBJ1-1; D is unresolved. V was trimmed by 6 bases and J by 0 bases, leaving 11 bases between them. CDR3 length: 14 residues. CDR1 is MNHEY, CDR2 SVGAGI, per germline. The CDR3 is CASSYDRMNTEAFF. As DNA, the CDR3 is TGTGCCAGCAGCTACGATAGGATGAACACTGAAGCTTTCTTT.

This clone has a single count. The chain joins TRBV19 to TRBJ1-2; 10 positions agree with TRBD1. Germline V lookup: CDR1 LNHDA, CDR2 SQIVND (reference sequence). CDR3 length: 13 residues. V was pared by 10 bases and J by 6 bases, with 8 bases of the junction left unmatched. Here the CDR3 reads CATQWDRGDGYTF. In DNA, the CDR3 is TGTGCCACCCAGTGGGACAGGGGCGATGGCTACACCTTC.

The chain is built from TRBV6-5 and TRBJ1-3; D possibly corresponds to TRBD1 (6 bases). CDR3 length: 13 residues. Germline assignment: CDR1 MNHEY and CDR2 SVGAGI. The V and J ends lost 6 bases and 9 bases respectively, with 15 bases between them. Here the CDR3 DNA reads TGTGCCAGCAGGAACTCAGGGGTGGGCACCATATATTTT. Its protein is CASRNSGVGTIYF.

This clone is a singleton in its sample. This rearrangement joins TRBV7-2 to TRBJ1-5; D is uncertain. The germline V gene has CDR1 SGHTA and CDR2 FQGNSA. The CDR3 totals 14 residues. Trimming pared 3 bases from V and 5 bases from J, leaving 11 bases between. CDR3 nucleotide sequence: TGTGCCAGCAGCTTTGGACCGATTGATCAGCCCCAGCATTTT. It specifies CASSFGPIDQPQHF.

V is TRBV11-3 and J is TRBJ2-7; weak D call: TRBD1 (6 bases). Trimming pared 5 bases from V and 3 bases from J, leaving 14 bases between. CDR3 length equals 14 residues. Germline CDR1 SGHNT, CDR2 YENEEA. For the CDR3, the DNA is TGTGCCAGCAGCCCCGGTACAGGGAGCTACGAGCAGTACTTC. The encoded protein is CASSPGTGSYEQYF.